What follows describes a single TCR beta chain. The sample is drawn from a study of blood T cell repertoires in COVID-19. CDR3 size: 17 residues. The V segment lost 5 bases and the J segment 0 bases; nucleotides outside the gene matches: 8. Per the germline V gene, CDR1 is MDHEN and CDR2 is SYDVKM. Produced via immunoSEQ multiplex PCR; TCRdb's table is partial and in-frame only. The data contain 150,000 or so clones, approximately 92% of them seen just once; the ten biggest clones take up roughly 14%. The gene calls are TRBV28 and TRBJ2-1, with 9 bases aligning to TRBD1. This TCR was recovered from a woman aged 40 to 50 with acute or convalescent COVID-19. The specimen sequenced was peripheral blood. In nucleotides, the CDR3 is TGTGCCAGCAGTAACCGACAGGGGGAAGGCTCCTACAATGAGCAGTTCTTC. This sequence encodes CASSNRQGEGSYNEQFF.